Listed below are T cell receptor beta chains from one sample, sequenced in a study of glioma-infiltrating T cells after dendritic cell vaccination. TCRdb's table, derived via immunoSEQ multiplex PCR, lists solely in-frame clones and lacks some. The sample contains tens of thousands of clones, 83% of which appear only once. Sequenced here: blood, sampled after dendritic cell vaccination. The receptor set was obtained from a human donor with glioblastoma. Each CDR3 is given with its conserved first and last residue. A D gene is named only where the DNA matches it firmly. For some rows the clone size is stated as once, few or many, or as a class when expanded; others skip it.

J gene: TRBJ1-1; V gene: TRBV5-1; clone size: .; D gene: TRBD1; CDR3 DNA: TGCGCCAGCAGCTCACAGACAGGGAGGACTGAAGCTTTCTTT; CDR3 protein: CASSSQTGRTEAFF
J gene: TRBJ1-2; V gene: TRBV2; clone size: .; D gene: .; CDR3 DNA: TGTGCCAGCATGAGGCAACGTGGCTACACCTTC; CDR3 protein: CASMRQRGYTF
J gene: TRBJ1-4; V gene: TRBV6-6; clone size: .; D gene: .; CDR3 DNA: TGTGCCAGCAGTTACCTCAGGGCGTCTCCTAATGAAAAACTGTTTTTT; CDR3 protein: CASSYLRASPNEKLFF
J gene: TRBJ1-3; V gene: TRBV25-1; clone size: .; D gene: .; CDR3 DNA: TGTGCCAGCAGCGACGCCTTCCCAGGCAGCTCTGGAAACACCATATATTTT; CDR3 protein: CASSDAFPGSSGNTIYF
J gene: TRBJ1-2; V gene: TRBV4-1; clone size: .; D gene: TRBD1; CDR3 DNA: TGCGCCAGCAGTCTCGGTCCGGGACAGGGCCAAAACTATGGCTACACCTTC; CDR3 protein: CASSLGPGQGQNYGYTF
J gene: TRBJ2-5; V gene: TRBV27; clone size: .; D gene: TRBD1; CDR3 DNA: TGTGCCAGCAGTTGGGTAAGGGGGCAGGAGGAGACCCAGTACTTC; CDR3 protein: CASSWVRGQEETQYF
J gene: TRBJ1-1; V gene: TRBV5-1; clone size: .; D gene: .; CDR3 DNA: TGCGCCAGCAGCTTGTTAGAGACACCGAACACTGAAGCTTTCTTT; CDR3 protein: CASSLLETPNTEAFF
J gene: TRBJ2-3; V gene: TRBV15; clone size: .; D gene: TRBD2; CDR3 DNA: TGTGCCACCAGCAGAGATAAGTTGGGGGGGGGCACAGATACGCAGTATTTT; CDR3 protein: CATSRDKLGGGTDTQYF
J gene: TRBJ1-3; V gene: TRBV5-1; clone size: .; D gene: .; CDR3 DNA: TGCGCCAGCAGCTTCGACAGGGGAAACACCATATATTTT; CDR3 protein: CASSFDRGNTIYF
J gene: TRBJ1-6; V gene: TRBV4-2; clone size: .; D gene: .; CDR3 DNA: TGTGCCAGCAGCCAAGATCAGGGGTCCTATTCTTCACCCCTCCACTTT; CDR3 protein: CASSQDQGSYSSPLHF
J gene: TRBJ2-7; V gene: TRBV5-1; clone size: once; D gene: TRBD1; CDR3 DNA: TGCGCCAGCAGCATCGCCGGGACAGGAGCCTACGAGCAGTACTTC; CDR3 protein: CASSIAGTGAYEQYF
J gene: TRBJ2-4; V gene: TRBV7-9; clone size: .; D gene: TRBD1; CDR3 DNA: TGTGCCAGCAGCCCGGGACAGTCAAACATTCAGTACTTC; CDR3 protein: CASSPGQSNIQYF
J gene: TRBJ2-3; V gene: TRBV9; clone size: once; D gene: .; CDR3 DNA: TGTGCCAGCAGCGGAGACGCGGGCACAGATACGCAGTATTTT; CDR3 protein: CASSGDAGTDTQYF
J gene: TRBJ1-6; V gene: TRBV2; clone size: .; D gene: .; CDR3 DNA: TGTGCCAGCACTACCGAAGTCATCGAGGCCCTCCACTTT; CDR3 protein: CASTTEVIEALHF
J gene: TRBJ1-4; V gene: TRBV29-1; clone size: .; D gene: TRBD1; CDR3 DNA: TGCAGCGTTGGCGGGACAGGGAGTAATGAAAAACTGTTTTTT; CDR3 protein: CSVGGTGSNEKLFF
J gene: TRBJ2-1; V gene: TRBV19; clone size: .; D gene: TRBD2; CDR3 DNA: TGTGCCAGTAGTATAGGGACTAGCGGGGGGGAGAGCTCCTACAATGAGCAGTTCTTC; CDR3 protein: CASSIGTSGGESSYNEQFF
J gene: TRBJ1-2; V gene: TRBV4-1; clone size: .; D gene: TRBD1; CDR3 DNA: TGCGCCAGCAGCCAACTCCAGACAGGGGGCGTGTCTGGCTACACCTTC; CDR3 protein: CASSQLQTGGVSGYTF
J gene: TRBJ1-5; V gene: TRBV15; clone size: .; D gene: .; CDR3 DNA: TGTGCCACCAGGATTGACCGAGGCGGGGGTCAGCCCCAGCATTTT; CDR3 protein: CATRIDRGGGQPQHF
J gene: TRBJ1-5; V gene: TRBV12-5; clone size: .; D gene: .; CDR3 DNA: TGTGCTAGTGGCCCGGCGGGATGGAGTAGCAATCAGCCCCAGCATTTT; CDR3 protein: CASGPAGWSSNQPQHF
J gene: TRBJ2-2; V gene: TRBV7-6; clone size: .; D gene: TRBD2; CDR3 DNA: TGTGCCAGCAGCTTATGGCTAGCGGGGGGTTCTTCCGGGGAGCTGTTTTTT; CDR3 protein: CASSLWLAGGSSGELFF
J gene: TRBJ1-2; V gene: TRBV4-3; clone size: .; D gene: TRBD1; CDR3 DNA: TGCGCCAGCAGCCAAGATATGACAGGGCTCGGCTACACCTTC; CDR3 protein: CASSQDMTGLGYTF
J gene: TRBJ2-1; V gene: TRBV4-1; clone size: .; D gene: TRBD2; CDR3 DNA: TGCGCCAGCAGCCAAGGTTTGCTAGCGGGGGGGAATGAGCAGTTCTTC; CDR3 protein: CASSQGLLAGGNEQFF
J gene: TRBJ1-6; V gene: TRBV5-6; clone size: .; D gene: .; CDR3 DNA: TGTGCCAGCAGCTCTATGACAGATTCCACAAATTCACCCCTCCACTTT; CDR3 protein: CASSSMTDSTNSPLHF
J gene: TRBJ2-7; V gene: TRBV18; clone size: .; D gene: TRBD1; CDR3 DNA: TGTGCCAGCTCACCACAGACCGGGACAGGCGAGCAGTACTTC; CDR3 protein: CASSPQTGTGEQYF
J gene: TRBJ1-1; V gene: TRBV15; clone size: .; D gene: .; CDR3 DNA: TGTGCCACCAGCATGCGGCCTAACACTGAAGCTTTCTTT; CDR3 protein: CATSMRPNTEAFF
J gene: TRBJ1-5; V gene: TRBV4-2; clone size: .; D gene: .; CDR3 DNA: TGTGCCAGCAGCCAAGATGTCGGGGGGATGCAGCCCCAGCATTTT; CDR3 protein: CASSQDVGGMQPQHF
J gene: TRBJ1-6; V gene: TRBV30; clone size: .; D gene: .; CDR3 DNA: TGTGCCTGGGGCCCCAGGAATTCACCCCTCCACTTT; CDR3 protein: CAWGPRNSPLHF
J gene: TRBJ2-5; V gene: TRBV7-9; clone size: .; D gene: .; CDR3 DNA: TGTGCCAGCAGCTTAGTCAGAGGGTCGAAAGAGACCCAGTACTTC; CDR3 protein: CASSLVRGSKETQYF
J gene: TRBJ2-3; V gene: TRBV19; clone size: .; D gene: TRBD1; CDR3 DNA: TGTGCCAGTAGTATCGGGACAGGGGGTCTGAGGCAGTATTTT; CDR3 protein: CASSIGTGGLRQYF
J gene: TRBJ1-2; V gene: TRBV6-1; clone size: .; D gene: TRBD1; CDR3 DNA: TGTGCCAGCAGCACAGGGGGCGCGAGAGGCTACACCTTC; CDR3 protein: CASSTGGARGYTF
J gene: TRBJ2-7; V gene: TRBV7-9; clone size: few; D gene: .; CDR3 DNA: TGTGCCAGCAGCTTAGACGGCGAGCAGTACTTC; CDR3 protein: CASSLDGEQYF
J gene: TRBJ2-1; V gene: TRBV10-3; clone size: .; D gene: TRBD2; CDR3 DNA: TGTGCCATCAAAGGGACTAGCGGGGACCCGGATCCGGACAATGAGCAGTTCTTC; CDR3 protein: CAIKGTSGDPDPDNEQFF
J gene: TRBJ1-2; V gene: TRBV2; clone size: .; D gene: .; CDR3 DNA: TGTGCCAGCGACGCGGGGGGCAACGGCTACACCTTC; CDR3 protein: CASDAGGNGYTF
J gene: TRBJ1-5; V gene: TRBV11-2; clone size: .; D gene: TRBD1; CDR3 DNA: TGTGCCAGCAGCTTAGCAGGGGGTGGACAGCCCCAGCATTTT; CDR3 protein: CASSLAGGGQPQHF
J gene: TRBJ1-2; V gene: TRBV5-1; clone size: .; D gene: TRBD1; CDR3 DNA: TGCGCCAGCAGCGGGGGACAGGAGTACTATGGCTACACCTTC; CDR3 protein: CASSGGQEYYGYTF
J gene: TRBJ1-4; V gene: TRBV7-2; clone size: .; D gene: .; CDR3 DNA: TGTGCCAGCAGCTTAGCCAGGAATGAAAAACTGTTTTTT; CDR3 protein: CASSLARNEKLFF
J gene: TRBJ2-1; V gene: TRBV19; clone size: .; D gene: .; CDR3 DNA: TGTGCCAGTAGCGACCGTCCAGGGGGGTGGAATGAGCAGTTCTTC; CDR3 protein: CASSDRPGGWNEQFF
J gene: TRBJ1-6; V gene: TRBV11-2; clone size: .; D gene: TRBD1; CDR3 DNA: TGTGCCAGCAGCCCAGGGGGTGATGGGTCACCCCTCCACTTT; CDR3 protein: CASSPGGDGSPLHF
J gene: TRBJ2-7; V gene: TRBV5-6; clone size: .; D gene: .; CDR3 DNA: TGTGCCAGCAGCTTGGGGGCAGCCTCCTACGAGCAGTACTTC; CDR3 protein: CASSLGAASYEQYF
J gene: TRBJ1-5; V gene: TRBV18; clone size: .; D gene: TRBD1; CDR3 DNA: TGTGCCAGCTCACCCAACACAGGACAGGGGGATCAGCCCCAGCATTTT; CDR3 protein: CASSPNTGQGDQPQHF
J gene: TRBJ1-3; V gene: TRBV9; clone size: .; D gene: .; CDR3 DNA: TGTGCCAGCAGCGTAGAACGGGGTTCGGGAAACACCATATATTTT; CDR3 protein: CASSVERGSGNTIYF
J gene: TRBJ1-4; V gene: TRBV7-8; clone size: .; D gene: TRBD1; CDR3 DNA: TGTGCCAGCAGCTTTGACAGGGGGTGGAATGAAAAACTGTTTTTT; CDR3 protein: CASSFDRGWNEKLFF